Presented here are 10 T cell receptor beta chains from one specimen sequenced in a study of T cells in Graves' hyperthyroidism and ophthalmopathy (dated by TCRdb to 2018 to 2020). The library was obtained by multiplex PCR. Sequenced on an Illumina HiSeq 2000. Amplification of TCR beta CDR3 regions was carried out from RNA transcripts. For the first round of RT-PCR on the TCR CDR3, the HTBI primer set was used together with the Qiagen OneStep RT-PCR kit. TCRdb handled the public reads itself, with Q25 trimming in fastp and clone calling in MiXCR, and kept productive beta chains. For every CDR3 protein sequence, its rows merge into one entry that carries the most common genes and DNA. For this sample there are roughly 560,000 distinct CDR3 sequences; approximately 15% appear just once. The top ten clones comprise around 4% of the sample. Sequences were obtained from blood. All receptors derive from a woman in her 40s with Graves' ophthalmopathy.

This clonotype was detected a few times. This may be a read error: a much more frequent sequence differs by one nucleotide. V and J are TRBV2 and TRBJ1-3, with 9 bases fitting TRBD1. The V gene's germline CDR1 is SNHLY and CDR2 FYNNEI. The CDR3 runs 15 residues. The J segment lost 3 bases and the V segment lost 6 bases, leaving 6 bases of the junction unmatched. In nucleotides, the CDR3 is TGTGCCAGCAGATCGACAGGGGGAGTTGGAAACACCATATATTTT. Its protein is CASRSTGGVGNTIYF.

In its sample, this clonotype was seen many times. The chain carries TRBV5-1 and TRBJ2-7; tentative D call: TRBD1 (6 bases). The CDR3 runs 14 residues. V lost 0 bases and J 0 bases, leaving 7 bases between the germline ends. In germline, CDR1 is SGHRS, CDR2 YFSETQ. CDR3 nucleotide sequence: TGCGCCAGCAGCTTGGTGACAGGCTCCTACGAGCAGTACTTC. Amino acids: CASSLVTGSYEQYF. Full variable domain (rest looked up from reference TRBV5-1 and TRBJ2-7): KAGVTQTPRYLIKTRGQQVTLSCSPISGHRSVSWYQQTPGQGLQFLFEYFSETQRNKGNFPGRFSGRQFSNSRSEMNVSTLELGDSALYLCASSLVTGSYEQYFGPGTRLTVT.

This clonotype showed up many times. V is TRBV6-2 or TRBV6-3 and J is TRBJ2-5; D may be TRBD1 or TRBD2 (7 bases each). Germline lookup yields CDR1 MNHEY and CDR2 SVGEGT. The CDR3 extends over 14 amino acids. V lost 11 bases, J lost 0 bases, and 16 bases lay in between. The CDR3 is CAGQEAGNQETQYF. The CDR3 DNA reads as TGTGCCGGACAGGAAGCGGGAAACCAAGAGACCCAGTACTTC.

The CDR3, as DNA: TGTGCCAGCAGCTTAGGTAGCCACTCTGGAAACACCATATATTTT. It specifies CASSLGSHSGNTIYF. The chain links TRBV11-2 to TRBJ1-3; D is unresolved. Germline V lookup: CDR1 SGHAT, CDR2 FQNNGV. The CDR3 has 15 residues. V was pared by 1 base and J by 0 bases, with 7 bases between.

This clonotype was counted many times. This sequence joins TRBV6-2 or TRBV6-3 and TRBJ2-5; 10 nucleotides agree with TRBD2. Germline loops: CDR1 MNHEY, CDR2 SVGEGT. The CDR3 consists of 16 residues. With V trimmed by 1 base and J by 0 bases, 2 bases remained unmatched. The CDR3: CASSYLTSGYQETQYF. The DNA of the CDR3 is TGTGCCAGCAGTTACTTGACTAGCGGGTACCAAGAGACCCAGTACTTC.

The J gene is TRBJ2-6, the V gene TRBV4-1; possible D gene TRBD2, 5 bases. Germline values: CDR1 MGHRA, CDR2 YSYEKL. V was pared by 6 bases and J by 0 bases, with 15 bases between. The length of the CDR3 is 17 residues. The CDR3: CASRGYAGDSGANVLTF. The DNA for the CDR3 is TGCGCCAGCAGGGGGTACGCCGGGGACTCTGGGGCCAACGTCCTGACTTTC.

The gene calls are TRBV11-1 and TRBJ1-1; TRBD1 might be the D (5 bases). Trimming removed 3 bases from V and 4 bases from J, with 18 bases in between. The CDR3 length is 16 residues. Germline V gene sequence: CDR1 SGHAT, CDR2 FQDESV (reference sequence). CDR3 nucleotides: TGTGCCAGCAGCTTGGGGCAGCATGCTGGGCGCACTGAAGCTTTCTTT. Translated: CASSLGQHAGRTEAFF. The whole variable domain, remainder taken from reference TRBV11-1 and TRBJ1-1, is EAEVAQSPRYKITEKSQAVAFWCDPISGHATLYWYRQILGQGPELLVQFQDESVVDDSQLPKDRFSAERLKGVDSTLKIQPAELGDSAMYLCASSLGQHAGRTEAFFGQGTRLTVV.

This clonotype was found many times. This chain connects TRBV19 to TRBJ1-5, with 8 bases lining up with TRBD1. The germline V gene encodes CDR1 LNHDA and CDR2 SQIVND (reference sequence). The CDR3 sequence is 15 residues long. Trimming cost V 5 bases and J 6 bases; bases outside gene matches: 9. This CDR3 is CASSAGQGVSQPQHF. The CDR3 bases are TGTGCCAGTAGTGCCGGACAGGGCGTAAGTCAGCCCCAGCATTTT.

This clonotype was seen many times. This rearrangement joins TRBV27 to TRBJ1-2; a possible D gene is TRBD1 (5 bases). The germline V and J ends were trimmed by 10 bases and 4 bases, with 22 bases remaining between them. The length of the CDR3 is 15 residues. Germline CDR1 and CDR2: MNHEY and SMNVEV (reference sequence). For the CDR3, the DNA is TGTGCCACCCGACCGGGGCCAAGCATGCCCTATGGCTACACCTTC. Protein: CATRPGPSMPYGYTF.

This clonotype occurred many times. The chain uses TRBV19 and TRBJ2-4, with 15 nucleotides matching TRBD2. Germline V lookup: CDR1 LNHDA, CDR2 SQIVND (reference sequence). V shed 4 bases and J 1 base; nucleotides not matched to a gene: 11. The CDR3 is 20 amino acids. The CDR3 protein is CASSTGLAGGLSRAKNIQYF. The DNA for the CDR3 is TGTGCCAGTAGTACAGGACTAGCGGGAGGGCTTTCCCGGGCCAAAAACATTCAGTACTTC.